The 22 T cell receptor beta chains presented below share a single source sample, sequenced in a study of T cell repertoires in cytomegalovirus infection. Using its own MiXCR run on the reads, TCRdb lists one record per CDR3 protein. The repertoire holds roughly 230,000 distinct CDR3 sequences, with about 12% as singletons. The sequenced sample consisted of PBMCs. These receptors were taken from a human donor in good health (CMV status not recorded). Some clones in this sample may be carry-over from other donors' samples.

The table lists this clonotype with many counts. The CDR3 DNA reads TGTGCCAGCAGCTTGGTGGGGCCCTCGGAGCAGTACTTC. Protein sequence: CASSLVGPSEQYF. The chain combines TRBV5-4 with TRBJ2-7; D is possibly TRBD1 (5 bases). CDR1 and CDR2 (germline): SGHNT, YYREEE (reference sequence). This CDR3 is 13 amino acids long. V was clipped by 0 bases and J by 7 bases, with 11 bases between them.

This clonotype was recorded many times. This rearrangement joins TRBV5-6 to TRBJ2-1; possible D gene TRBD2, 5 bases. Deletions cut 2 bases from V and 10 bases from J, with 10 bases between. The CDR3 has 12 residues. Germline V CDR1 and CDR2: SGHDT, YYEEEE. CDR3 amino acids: CASSLGPGEQFF. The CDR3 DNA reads TGTGCCAGCAGCTTAGGGCCGGGGGAGCAGTTCTTC. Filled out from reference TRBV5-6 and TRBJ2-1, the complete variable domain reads DAGVTQSPTHLIKTRGQQVTLRCSPKSGHDTVSWYQQALGQGPQFIFQYYEEEERQRGNFPDRFSGHQFPNYSSELNVNALLLGDSALYLCASSLGPGEQFFGPGTRLTVL.

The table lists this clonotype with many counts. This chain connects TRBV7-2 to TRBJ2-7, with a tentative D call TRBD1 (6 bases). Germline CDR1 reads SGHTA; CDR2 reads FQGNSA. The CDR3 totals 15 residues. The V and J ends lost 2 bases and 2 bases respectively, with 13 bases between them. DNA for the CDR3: TGTGCCAGCAGCTTACAACAGGGACGGCCCTACGAGCAGTACTTC. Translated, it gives CASSLQQGRPYEQYF.

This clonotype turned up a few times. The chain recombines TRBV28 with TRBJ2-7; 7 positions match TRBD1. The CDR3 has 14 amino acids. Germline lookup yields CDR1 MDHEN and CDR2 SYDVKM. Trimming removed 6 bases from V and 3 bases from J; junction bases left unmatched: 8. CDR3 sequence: CASRDSGTVYEQYF. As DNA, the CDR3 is TGTGCCAGCAGGGACTCCGGGACAGTCTACGAGCAGTACTTC.

CDR3 sequence (DNA): TGTGCCAGCAGCTTAGGACAGGCAGATGGCTACACCTTC. Protein sequence: CASSLGQADGYTF. The chain recombines TRBV7-2 with TRBJ1-2; D is perhaps TRBD1 (6 bases). Trimming stripped 1 base from V and 6 bases from J, with 9 bases between. Germline V CDR1 and CDR2: SGHTA, FQGNSA. The CDR3 consists of 13 residues.

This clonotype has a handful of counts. In DNA, the CDR3 is TGTGCCAGCAGTTACGGGGGAAAACTGTTTTTT. Translation: CASSYGGKLFF. The chain employs TRBV12-3 or TRBV12-4 and TRBJ1-4, with D possibly matching TRBD1 (5 bases). The length of the CDR3 is 11 residues. Deletions cut 4 bases from V and 10 bases from J, with 7 bases between.

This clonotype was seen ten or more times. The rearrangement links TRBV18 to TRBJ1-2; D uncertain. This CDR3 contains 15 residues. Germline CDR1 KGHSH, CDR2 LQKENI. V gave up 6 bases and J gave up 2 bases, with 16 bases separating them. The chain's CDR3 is CASSAAREYNYGYTF. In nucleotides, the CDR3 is TGTGCCAGCTCCGCAGCCCGGGAATACAACTATGGCTACACCTTC.

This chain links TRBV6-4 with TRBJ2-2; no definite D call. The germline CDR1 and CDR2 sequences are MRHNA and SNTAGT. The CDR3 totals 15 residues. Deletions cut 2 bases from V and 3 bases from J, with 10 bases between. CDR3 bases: TGTGCCAGCAGTGACGGCCCCGCAGACACCGGGGAGCTGTTTTTT. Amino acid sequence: CASSDGPADTGELFF.

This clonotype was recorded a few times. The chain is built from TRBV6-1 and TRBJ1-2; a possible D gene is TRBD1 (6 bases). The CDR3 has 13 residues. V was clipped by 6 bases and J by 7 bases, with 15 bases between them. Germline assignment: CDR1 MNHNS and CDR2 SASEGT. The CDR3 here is CASRPDGGFGYTF. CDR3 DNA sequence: TGTGCCAGCAGGCCCGACGGGGGCTTTGGCTACACCTTC.

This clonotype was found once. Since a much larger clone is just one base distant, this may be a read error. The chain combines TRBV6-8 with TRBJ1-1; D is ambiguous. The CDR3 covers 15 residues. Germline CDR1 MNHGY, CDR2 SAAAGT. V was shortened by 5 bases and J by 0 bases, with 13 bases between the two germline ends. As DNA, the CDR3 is TGTGCCAGCAGTAGAAGTGGAAATTTGAACACTGAAGCTTTCTTT. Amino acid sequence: CASSRSGNLNTEAFF.

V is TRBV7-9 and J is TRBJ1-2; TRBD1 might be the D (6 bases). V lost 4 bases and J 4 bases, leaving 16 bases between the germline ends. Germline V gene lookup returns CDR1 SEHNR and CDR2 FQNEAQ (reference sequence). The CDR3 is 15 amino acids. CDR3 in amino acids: CASSYIRGSSYGYTF. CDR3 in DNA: TGTGCCAGCAGCTATATCAGGGGAAGTAGCTATGGCTACACCTTC.

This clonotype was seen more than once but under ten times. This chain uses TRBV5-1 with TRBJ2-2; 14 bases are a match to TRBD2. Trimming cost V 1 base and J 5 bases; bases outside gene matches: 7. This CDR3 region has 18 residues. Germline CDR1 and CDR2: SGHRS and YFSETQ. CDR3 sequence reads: CASSLRRTSGRRTGELFF. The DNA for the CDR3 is TGCGCCAGCAGCTTGCGTCGGACTAGCGGGAGGAGGACCGGGGAGCTGTTTTTT. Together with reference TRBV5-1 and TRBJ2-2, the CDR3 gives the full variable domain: KAGVTQTPRYLIKTRGQQVTLSCSPISGHRSVSWYQQTPGQGLQFLFEYFSETQRNKGNFPGRFSGRQFSNSRSEMNVSTLELGDSALYLCASSLRRTSGRRTGELFFGEGSRLTVL.

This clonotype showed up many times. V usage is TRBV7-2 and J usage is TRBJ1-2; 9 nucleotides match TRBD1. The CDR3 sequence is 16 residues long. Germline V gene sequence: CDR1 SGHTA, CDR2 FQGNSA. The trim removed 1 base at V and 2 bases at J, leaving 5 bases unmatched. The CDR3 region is CASSLGGTGRNYGYTF. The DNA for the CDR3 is TGTGCCAGCAGCTTAGGGGGGACAGGGAGAAACTATGGCTACACCTTC.

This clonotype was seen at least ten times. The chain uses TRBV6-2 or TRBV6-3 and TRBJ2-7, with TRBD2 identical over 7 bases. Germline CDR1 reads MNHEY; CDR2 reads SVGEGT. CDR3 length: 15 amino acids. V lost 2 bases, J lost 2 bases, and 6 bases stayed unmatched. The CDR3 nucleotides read TGTGCCAGCAGTTACCGGGGACTAACCACCTACGAGCAGTACTTC. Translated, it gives CASSYRGLTTYEQYF.

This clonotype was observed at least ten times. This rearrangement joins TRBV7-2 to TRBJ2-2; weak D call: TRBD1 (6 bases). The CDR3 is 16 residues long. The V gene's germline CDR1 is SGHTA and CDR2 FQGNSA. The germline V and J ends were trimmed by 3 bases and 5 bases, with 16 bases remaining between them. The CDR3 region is CASSFSTGQGTGELFF. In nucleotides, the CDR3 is TGTGCCAGCAGCTTCAGCACGGGCCAGGGGACCGGGGAGCTGTTTTTT. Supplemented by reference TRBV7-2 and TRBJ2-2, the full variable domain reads GAGVSQSPSNKVTEKGKDVELRCDPISGHTALYWYRQSLGQGLEFLIYFQGNSAPDKSGLPSDRFSAERTGGSVSTLTIQRTQQEDSAVYLCASSFSTGQGTGELFFGEGSRLTVL.

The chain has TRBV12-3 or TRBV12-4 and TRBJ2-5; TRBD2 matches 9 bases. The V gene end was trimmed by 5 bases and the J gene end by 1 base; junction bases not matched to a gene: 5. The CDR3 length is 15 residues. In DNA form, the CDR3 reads TGTGCCAGCAGTCTCCGACTAGCGGTCCAAGAGACCCAGTACTTC. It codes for CASSLRLAVQETQYF.

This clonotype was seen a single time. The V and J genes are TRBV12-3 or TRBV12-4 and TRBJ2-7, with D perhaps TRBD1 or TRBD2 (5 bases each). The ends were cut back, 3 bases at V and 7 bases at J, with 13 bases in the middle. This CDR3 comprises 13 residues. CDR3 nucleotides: TGTGCCAGCAGTTTGATAGGGACGGCTGAGCAGTACTTC. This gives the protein CASSLIGTAEQYF.

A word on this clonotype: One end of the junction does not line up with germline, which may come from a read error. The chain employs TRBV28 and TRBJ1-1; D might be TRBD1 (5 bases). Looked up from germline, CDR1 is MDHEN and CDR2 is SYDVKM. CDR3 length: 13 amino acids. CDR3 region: CASSLNGGTEAYF. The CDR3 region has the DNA TGTGCCAGCAGTTTAAACGGAGGGACTGAAGCTTACTTT.

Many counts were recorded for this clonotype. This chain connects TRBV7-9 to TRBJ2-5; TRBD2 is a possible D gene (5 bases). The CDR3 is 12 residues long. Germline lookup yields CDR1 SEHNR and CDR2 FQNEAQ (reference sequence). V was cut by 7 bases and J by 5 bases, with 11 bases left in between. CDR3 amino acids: CASNLGAETQYF. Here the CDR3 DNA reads TGTGCCAGCAACTTGGGAGCGGAGACCCAGTACTTC.

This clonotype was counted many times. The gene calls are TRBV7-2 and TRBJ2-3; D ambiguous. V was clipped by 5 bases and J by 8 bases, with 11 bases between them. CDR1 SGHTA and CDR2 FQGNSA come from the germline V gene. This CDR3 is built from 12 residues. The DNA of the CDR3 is TGTGCCAGCAGCCCGCCGCCGGGTACGCAGTATTTT. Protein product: CASSPPPGTQYF.

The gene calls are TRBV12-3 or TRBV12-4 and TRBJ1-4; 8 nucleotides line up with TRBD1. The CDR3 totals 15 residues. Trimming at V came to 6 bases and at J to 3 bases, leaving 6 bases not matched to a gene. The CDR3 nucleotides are TGTGCCAGCAGCCTCCCGGGACAGGCTAATGAAAAACTGTTTTTT. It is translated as CASSLPGQANEKLFF.

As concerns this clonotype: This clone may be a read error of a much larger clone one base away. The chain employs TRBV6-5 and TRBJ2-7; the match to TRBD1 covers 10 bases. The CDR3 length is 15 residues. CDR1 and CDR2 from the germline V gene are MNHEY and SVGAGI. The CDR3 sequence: CVSSNRDRGRGEQYF. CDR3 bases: TGTGTCAGCAGTAACCGGGACAGGGGCCGCGGCGAGCAGTACTTC.